Given below is one T cell receptor beta chain in context. Authors' methods: Reference gene primer amplification yielded estimated nucleated cell counts. Using immunoSEQ multiplex PCR, the repertoire was profiled, and TCRdb retains in-frame clones only, with some absent. The V and J calls and clone size were taken over from that table, and D and trimming were inferred from the DNA. The table lists 90,000 to 100,000 clones, roughly 82% of them singletons, with around a quarter in the top ten. The sample is drawn from a study of blood T cell repertoires in COVID-19. Overall study context: Samples taken during acute and convalescent COVID-19 were collected in the United States, Italy and Spain. PBMCs, B-cell-depleted T cells, or T cells were the source of the cDNA or gDNA that made up the material.

This CDR3 comprises 19 residues. After removal of 5 bases from V and 0 bases from J, the junction contained 14 bases not matched to a gene. CDR1 is MNHEY, CDR2 SMNVEV, per germline (reference sequence). The chain recombines TRBV27 with TRBJ1-5; 9 nucleotides match TRBD1. Specimen: peripheral blood. This TCR was recovered from a man aged 60 to 75 with acute or convalescent COVID-19. The CDR3 DNA follows: TGTGCCAGCAGTCCCTCCGGGACAGGGACGTTTTATAGCAATCAGCCCCAGCATTTT. Its protein product is CASSPSGTGTFYSNQPQHF.